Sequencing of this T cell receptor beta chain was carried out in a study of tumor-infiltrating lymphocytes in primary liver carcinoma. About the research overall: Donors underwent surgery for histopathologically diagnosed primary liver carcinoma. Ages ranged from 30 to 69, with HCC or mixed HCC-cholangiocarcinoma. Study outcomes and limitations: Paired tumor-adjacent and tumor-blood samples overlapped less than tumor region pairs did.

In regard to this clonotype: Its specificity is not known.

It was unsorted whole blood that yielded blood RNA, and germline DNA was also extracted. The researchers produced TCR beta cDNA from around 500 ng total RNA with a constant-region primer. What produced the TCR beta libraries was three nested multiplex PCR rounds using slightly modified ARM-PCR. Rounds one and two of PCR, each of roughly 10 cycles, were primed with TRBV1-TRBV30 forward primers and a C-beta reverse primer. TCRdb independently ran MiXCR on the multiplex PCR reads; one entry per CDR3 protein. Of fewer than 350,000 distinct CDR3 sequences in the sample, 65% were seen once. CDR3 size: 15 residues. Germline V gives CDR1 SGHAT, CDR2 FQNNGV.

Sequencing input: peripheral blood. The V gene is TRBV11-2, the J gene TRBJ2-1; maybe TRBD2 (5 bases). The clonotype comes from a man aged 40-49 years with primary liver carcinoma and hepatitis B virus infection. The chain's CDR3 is CTCSTRPGFFNEQFF. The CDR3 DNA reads TGTACCTGCAGCACCCGCCCGGGATTCTTCAATGAGCAGTTCTTC.